These T cell receptor beta chains were read from a single sample in a study of post-analysis software for immune sequencing data. TCRdb re-analysed the PCR reads in MiXCR, keeping a single row per CDR3 protein. This sample yields 350,000 to 450,000 distinct CDR3 sequences, of which roughly 30% are seen a single time; 10% to 15% belongs to the top ten. The sample consisted of blood. Every receptor here comes from a girl aged 10-17 years with multiple sclerosis. CDR3s include the opening cysteine and the closing phenylalanine or tryptophan. The D gene is left open where the match is weak. The size entry is marked missing in some rows and otherwise reads once, few, many or a size class.

d_gene: TRBD1; abundance: few; j_gene: TRBJ1-1; len: 14; v_gene: TRBV7-3; CDR3aa: CASSAGGGNTEAFF; CDR3nt: TGTGCCAGCAGCGCAGGGGGGGGGAACACTGAAGCTTTCTTT
d_gene: .; abundance: few; j_gene: TRBJ1-5; len: 15; v_gene: TRBV30; CDR3aa: CAWSPPGVRNQPQHF; CDR3nt: TGTGCCTGGAGTCCCCCGGGAGTGCGCAATCAGCCCCAGCATTTT
d_gene: TRBD1; abundance: few; j_gene: TRBJ1-2; len: 15; v_gene: TRBV12-3/TRBV12-4; CDR3aa: CASSPRTGGTEGYTF; CDR3nt: TGTGCCAGCAGTCCCAGGACAGGGGGCACGGAAGGCTACACCTTC
d_gene: .; abundance: few; j_gene: TRBJ1-4; len: 13; v_gene: TRBV12-3/TRBV12-4; CDR3aa: CASSRERGEELFF; CDR3nt: TGTGCCAGCAGTAGGGAACGAGGGGAAGAACTGTTTTTT
d_gene: TRBD1; abundance: .; j_gene: TRBJ1-2; len: 14; v_gene: TRBV7-2; CDR3aa: CASSPDRARYGYTF; CDR3nt: TGTGCCAGCAGCCCGGACAGGGCGCGCTATGGCTACACCTTC
d_gene: .; abundance: few; j_gene: TRBJ2-7; len: 15; v_gene: TRBV9; CDR3aa: CASSVYSLSSYEQYF; CDR3nt: TGTGCCAGCAGCGTATATTCCCTGAGCTCCTACGAGCAGTACTTC
d_gene: TRBD2; abundance: .; j_gene: TRBJ2-3; len: 18; v_gene: TRBV4-2; CDR3aa: CASTHVTASGGNTDTQYF; CDR3nt: TGTGCCAGCACCCACGTCACGGCTAGCGGGGGGAACACAGATACGCAGTATTTT
d_gene: .; abundance: .; j_gene: TRBJ1-2; len: 15; v_gene: TRBV7-2; CDR3aa: CASSLKTGSFGGYTF; CDR3nt: TGTGCCAGCAGCCTAAAGACAGGATCTTTCGGAGGCTACACCTTC
d_gene: TRBD2; abundance: .; j_gene: TRBJ2-7; len: 15; v_gene: TRBV28; CDR3aa: CASTSTGGGTYEQYF; CDR3nt: TGTGCCAGCACCTCGACTGGCGGGGGGACTTACGAGCAGTACTTC
d_gene: TRBD1; abundance: few; j_gene: TRBJ2-1; len: 15; v_gene: TRBV5-1; CDR3aa: CASSRGRGPGDEQFF; CDR3nt: TGCGCCAGCAGCCGCGGCAGGGGGCCGGGGGATGAGCAGTTCTTC
d_gene: .; abundance: .; j_gene: TRBJ2-7; len: 13; v_gene: TRBV7-9; CDR3aa: CASSLGLANEQYF; CDR3nt: TGTGCCAGCAGCCTGGGACTGGCTAACGAGCAGTACTTC
d_gene: TRBD1; abundance: .; j_gene: TRBJ1-2; len: 14; v_gene: TRBV7-9; CDR3aa: CASSAAGTGDGYTF; CDR3nt: TGTGCCAGCAGCGCAGCCGGGACAGGGGATGGCTACACCTTC
d_gene: TRBD1; abundance: few; j_gene: TRBJ2-7; len: 13; v_gene: TRBV28; CDR3aa: CASSGQVPYEQYF; CDR3nt: TGTGCCAGCTCGGGACAGGTACCCTACGAGCAGTACTTC
d_gene: TRBD2; abundance: few; j_gene: TRBJ2-7; len: 16; v_gene: TRBV4-1; CDR3aa: CASSQGQASGGYEQYF; CDR3nt: TGCGCCAGCAGCCAAGGCCAGGCTAGCGGGGGGTACGAGCAGTACTTC
d_gene: .; abundance: once; j_gene: TRBJ1-4; len: 14; v_gene: TRBV15; CDR3aa: CATSRGAVIEKLFF; CDR3nt: TGTGCCACCAGCAGAGGGGCAGTTATCGAAAAACTGTTTTTT
d_gene: .; abundance: .; j_gene: TRBJ1-1; len: 15; v_gene: TRBV12-3/TRBV12-4; CDR3aa: CASSWREEANTEAFF; CDR3nt: TGTGCCAGCAGTTGGAGGGAGGAGGCGAACACTGAAGCTTTCTTT
d_gene: .; abundance: few; j_gene: TRBJ1-2; len: 13; v_gene: TRBV18; CDR3aa: CASSQGRDYGYTF; CDR3nt: TGTGCCAGCTCACAGGGGAGGGACTATGGCTACACCTTC
d_gene: TRBD1; abundance: .; j_gene: TRBJ1-5; len: 16; v_gene: TRBV6-1; CDR3aa: CASRLYGTGDEQPQHF; CDR3nt: TGTGCCAGCAGGCTCTACGGGACAGGGGACGAGCAGCCCCAGCATTTT
d_gene: TRBD1; abundance: .; j_gene: TRBJ1-1; len: 17; v_gene: TRBV5-1; CDR3aa: CASSNAGTGRTLTEAFF; CDR3nt: TGCGCCAGCAGCAATGCCGGGACAGGACGAACTCTCACTGAAGCTTTCTTT
d_gene: .; abundance: few; j_gene: TRBJ2-7; len: 15; v_gene: TRBV4-3; CDR3aa: CASSQDWGLAYEQYF; CDR3nt: TGCGCCAGCAGCCAAGATTGGGGTCTCGCCTACGAGCAGTACTTC
d_gene: .; abundance: few; j_gene: TRBJ2-3; len: 14; v_gene: TRBV4-3; CDR3aa: CASSQGQSTDTQYF; CDR3nt: TGCGCCAGCAGCCAAGGACAGAGCACAGATACGCAGTATTTT
d_gene: .; abundance: few; j_gene: TRBJ1-1; len: 13; v_gene: TRBV7-6; CDR3aa: CASSLSSNTEAFF; CDR3nt: TGTGCCAGCAGCTTGAGTTCGAACACTGAAGCTTTCTTT
d_gene: .; abundance: .; j_gene: TRBJ2-3; len: 15; v_gene: TRBV2; CDR3aa: CASSRPLISTDTQYF; CDR3nt: TGTGCCAGCAGCAGACCCCTCATCAGCACAGATACGCAGTATTTT
d_gene: TRBD2; abundance: many; j_gene: TRBJ2-1; len: 23; v_gene: TRBV6-2/TRBV6-3; CDR3aa: CASSYPPGGFFGTSGGRRNEQFF; CDR3nt: TGTGCCAGCAGTTACCCGCCAGGGGGCTTTTTTGGGACTAGCGGGGGGAGGAGGAATGAGCAGTTCTTC
d_gene: .; abundance: .; j_gene: TRBJ1-5; len: 13; v_gene: TRBV28; CDR3aa: CASGTGWNQPQHF; CDR3nt: TGTGCCAGCGGAACAGGGTGGAATCAGCCCCAGCATTTT
d_gene: TRBD1; abundance: few; j_gene: TRBJ1-5; len: 15; v_gene: TRBV20-1; CDR3aa: CSAGGQGGSNQPQHF; CDR3nt: TGCAGTGCTGGGGGACAGGGGGGTAGCAATCAGCCCCAGCATTTT
d_gene: TRBD1; abundance: few; j_gene: TRBJ2-7; len: 15; v_gene: TRBV5-1; CDR3aa: CASSRGTGKSYEQYF; CDR3nt: TGCGCCAGCAGCCGGGGGACAGGGAAGTCCTACGAGCAGTACTTC
d_gene: .; abundance: many; j_gene: TRBJ2-7; len: 15; v_gene: TRBV6-5; CDR3aa: CASSHPRAGSHEQYF; CDR3nt: TGTGCCAGCAGTCACCCTAGGGCAGGGAGTCACGAGCAGTACTTC
d_gene: TRBD2; abundance: .; j_gene: TRBJ2-5; len: 18; v_gene: TRBV20-1; CDR3aa: CSAIEGLAGNMYQETQYF; CDR3nt: TGCAGTGCCATAGAGGGACTAGCGGGGAACATGTACCAAGAGACCCAGTACTTC
d_gene: TRBD1; abundance: few; j_gene: TRBJ2-5; len: 17; v_gene: TRBV7-8; CDR3aa: CASSYTGTGGPSGTQYF; CDR3nt: TGTGCCAGCAGTTACACCGGGACAGGGGGGCCTTCCGGGACCCAGTACTTC
d_gene: TRBD1; abundance: .; j_gene: TRBJ2-7; len: 15; v_gene: TRBV5-4; CDR3aa: CASSSTTGGSYEQYF; CDR3nt: TGTGCCAGCAGCTCGACGACAGGGGGTTCATACGAGCAGTACTTC
d_gene: TRBD1; abundance: .; j_gene: TRBJ1-1; len: 14; v_gene: TRBV11-1; CDR3aa: CASSPNRGNTEAFF; CDR3nt: TGTGCCAGCAGCCCGAACAGGGGCAACACTGAAGCTTTCTTT
d_gene: .; abundance: few; j_gene: TRBJ2-1; len: 15; v_gene: TRBV9; CDR3aa: CASSLMGAGVNEQFF; CDR3nt: TGTGCCAGCAGCCTCATGGGGGCAGGGGTCAATGAGCAGTTCTTC
d_gene: .; abundance: .; j_gene: TRBJ1-5; len: 14; v_gene: TRBV27; CDR3aa: CASSLSQGSQPQHF; CDR3nt: TGTGCCAGCAGTTTATCCCAGGGAAGCCAGCCCCAGCATTTT
d_gene: .; abundance: .; j_gene: TRBJ1-1; len: 14; v_gene: TRBV10-3; CDR3aa: CAVSRQPGTDEAFF; CDR3nt: TGTGCCGTTTCCCGACAGCCAGGAACGGATGAAGCTTTCTTT
d_gene: TRBD1; abundance: .; j_gene: TRBJ2-5; len: 14; v_gene: TRBV11-3; CDR3aa: CASSSSGGLETQYF; CDR3nt: TGTGCCAGCAGCTCGTCAGGGGGATTGGAGACCCAGTACTTC
d_gene: .; abundance: many; j_gene: TRBJ2-7; len: 14; v_gene: TRBV5-6; CDR3aa: CASSRTWAGDEQYF; CDR3nt: TGTGCCAGCAGCCGAACATGGGCAGGCGACGAGCAGTACTTC
d_gene: .; abundance: few; j_gene: TRBJ1-1; len: 10; v_gene: TRBV5-1; CDR3aa: CASRTGPAFF; CDR3nt: TGCGCCAGCAGAACTGGCCCGGCTTTCTTT
d_gene: .; abundance: .; j_gene: TRBJ2-3; len: 15; v_gene: TRBV7-2; CDR3aa: CASTFGGPSTDTQYF; CDR3nt: TGTGCCAGCACCTTCGGGGGGCCTAGCACAGATACGCAGTATTTT
d_gene: TRBD1; abundance: .; j_gene: TRBJ1-1; len: 13; v_gene: TRBV7-2; CDR3aa: CASSLGQGYEAFF; CDR3nt: TGTGCCAGCAGCTTAGGACAGGGCTACGAAGCTTTCTTT
d_gene: TRBD1; abundance: .; j_gene: TRBJ2-7; len: 17; v_gene: TRBV27; CDR3aa: CASSPGQGGWLLNEQYF; CDR3nt: TGTGCCAGCAGTCCGGGACAGGGGGGCTGGCTATTGAACGAGCAGTACTTC
d_gene: .; abundance: few; j_gene: TRBJ1-5; len: 13; v_gene: TRBV27; CDR3aa: CASSSDLYQPQHF; CDR3nt: TGTGCCAGCAGCTCGGACTTGTATCAGCCCCAGCATTTT
d_gene: .; abundance: .; j_gene: TRBJ2-6; len: 15; v_gene: TRBV6-6; CDR3aa: CASSYSRDGANVLTF; CDR3nt: TGTGCCAGCAGTTACAGCAGGGATGGGGCCAACGTCCTGACTTTC
d_gene: TRBD1; abundance: few; j_gene: TRBJ1-2; len: 16; v_gene: TRBV9; CDR3aa: CASSVGMTGTGDGYTF; CDR3nt: TGTGCCAGCAGCGTAGGGATGACAGGGACAGGGGATGGCTACACCTTC
d_gene: TRBD1; abundance: few; j_gene: TRBJ1-2; len: 19; v_gene: TRBV12-3/TRBV12-4; CDR3aa: CASSFMTGGILPMNYGYTF; CDR3nt: TGTGCCAGCAGTTTTATGACAGGGGGCATTCTACCTATGAACTATGGCTACACCTTC
d_gene: TRBD2; abundance: few; j_gene: TRBJ2-3; len: 15; v_gene: TRBV9; CDR3aa: CASSRLAESTDTQYF; CDR3nt: TGTGCCAGCAGCCGACTAGCCGAGAGCACAGATACGCAGTATTTT
d_gene: .; abundance: many; j_gene: TRBJ1-5; len: 14; v_gene: TRBV2; CDR3aa: CASSLRQGNQPQHF; CDR3nt: TGTGCCAGCAGCTTACGACAGGGCAATCAGCCCCAGCATTTT
d_gene: .; abundance: few; j_gene: TRBJ1-2; len: 14; v_gene: TRBV9; CDR3aa: CASSPLGGIYGYTF; CDR3nt: TGTGCCAGCAGCCCATTAGGCGGCATCTATGGCTACACCTTC
d_gene: TRBD1; abundance: .; j_gene: TRBJ1-1; len: 16; v_gene: TRBV14; CDR3aa: CASSPTPGTGRTEAFF; CDR3nt: TGTGCCAGCAGCCCGACGCCCGGGACAGGGAGGACTGAAGCTTTCTTT
d_gene: TRBD1; abundance: .; j_gene: TRBJ1-2; len: 14; v_gene: TRBV7-2; CDR3aa: CASSAEFRGAGYTF; CDR3nt: TGTGCCAGCAGCGCGGAATTCAGGGGGGCTGGCTACACCTTC
d_gene: .; abundance: few; j_gene: TRBJ2-3; len: 13; v_gene: TRBV12-3/TRBV12-4; CDR3aa: CASSLGGRDTQYF; CDR3nt: TGTGCCAGCAGTTTAGGAGGTAGAGATACGCAGTATTTT
d_gene: .; abundance: few; j_gene: TRBJ1-2; len: 17; v_gene: TRBV20-1; CDR3aa: CSAAEGGAYVSRYGYTF; CDR3nt: TGCAGTGCGGCCGAGGGGGGCGCCTACGTGTCCCGATATGGCTACACCTTC
d_gene: .; abundance: .; j_gene: TRBJ2-7; len: 13; v_gene: TRBV18; CDR3aa: CASSPLVTYEQYF; CDR3nt: TGTGCCAGCTCACCGCTGGTGACCTACGAGCAGTACTTC
d_gene: .; abundance: .; j_gene: TRBJ2-1; len: 13; v_gene: TRBV29-1; CDR3aa: CSVEVFSYNEQFF; CDR3nt: TGCAGCGTTGAGGTGTTTTCCTACAATGAGCAGTTCTTC
d_gene: .; abundance: few; j_gene: TRBJ2-1; len: 13; v_gene: TRBV29-1; CDR3aa: CSAMDPSNNEQFF; CDR3nt: TGCAGCGCCATGGACCCCTCCAACAATGAGCAGTTCTTC